The 5 T cell receptor beta chains in this list originate from one sample, sequenced in a study of long-term antiretroviral therapy in people with HIV. With survey level as its setting, the immunoSEQ assay was v3.0. Produced via immunoSEQ multiplex PCR; TCRdb's table is partial and in-frame only. Of approximately 32,000 clones listed, 83% were seen once; the top ten hold over 6.5%. Sequencing used unsorted PBMCs, obtained 0.4 years before starting antiretroviral therapy. These receptors were obtained from a man aged 18-30 years with HIV.

The chain has TRBV4-2 and TRBJ1-2, with 7 bases identical to TRBD1. V lost 1 base to trimming and J lost 3 bases; unmatched junction nucleotides: 2. This CDR3 contains 14 residues. The germline CDR1 and CDR2 sequences are LGHNA and YNFKEQ. Here the CDR3 reads CASSQVDRDYGYTF. The CDR3 nucleotides read TGTGCCAGCAGCCAAGTTGACAGGGACTATGGCTACACCTTC.

This chain connects TRBV7-8 to TRBJ1-2, with TRBD1 matching 11 bases. V shed 5 bases, J shed 8 bases, and the junction held 7 bases outside the gene matches. Germline V gene sequence: CDR1 SGHVS, CDR2 FQNEAQ. The CDR3 loop spans 14 amino acids. The CDR3 protein is CASSAQGQGVGYTF. The CDR3 bases are TGTGCCAGCAGCGCGCAGGGACAGGGGGTAGGCTACACCTTC.

The chain combines TRBV28 with TRBJ1-5, with TRBD1 as a possible D gene (6 bases). The length of the CDR3 is 15 residues. CDR1 is MDHEN, CDR2 SYDVKM, per germline. The V end lost 3 bases, the J end lost 6 bases, and 15 bases lay between the germline ends. CDR3 in DNA: TGTGCCAGCAGTTTGTTCGGGACAACGGGTCAGCCCCAGCATTTT. It encodes CASSLFGTTGQPQHF.

This clone occurred a few times. The rearrangement uses TRBV30 and TRBJ1-5; a possible D gene is TRBD1 (5 bases). This CDR3 has 13 amino acids. Germline CDR1 reads GTSNPN; CDR2 reads SVGIG (reference sequence). V lost 5 bases, J lost 3 bases, and 11 bases lay in between. CDR3 nucleotide sequence: TGTGCCTGGGGGACGGCAAACAATCAGCCCCAGCATTTT. This sequence encodes CAWGTANNQPQHF.

This clone was observed a few times. The chain joins TRBV25-1 to TRBJ2-7, with D perhaps TRBD2 (5 bases). This CDR3 comprises 11 residues. Germline CDR1 is MGHDK and CDR2 is SYGVNS. The ends were cut back, 7 bases at V and 6 bases at J, with 10 bases in the middle. Written as DNA, the CDR3 is TGTGCCAGCATCCGGGGAGTCGAGCAGTACTTC. Amino acids: CASIRGVEQYF.